The clone carrying this T cell receptor (beta chain) has ten or more counts. This sample was included in a study of T cell repertoires in cytomegalovirus infection. Germline-derived CDR1 and CDR2 are SGHTA and FQGNSA. The CDR3 is 16 residues long. Between the trimmed V and J ends, which lost 1 base and 2 bases, there was a span of 12 bases. MiXCR was run by TCRdb on the reads, yielding one entry per CDR3 protein. The sample consists of 130,000 or so distinct CDR3 sequences, roughly 6% of them appearing once. The rearrangement links TRBV7-2 to TRBJ1-5; D might be TRBD1 (6 bases). The sample consisted of PBMCs. The origin of this receptor is a human donor in good health (CMV status not recorded). Some clones in this sample may be carry-over from other donors' samples. The CDR3 coding sequence is TGTGCCAGCAGCTTAGTTGGGGGGGGCGGCAATCAGCCCCAGCATTTT. This translates into CASSLVGGGGNQPQHF. The entire variable domain, with the rest obtained from reference TRBV7-2 and TRBJ1-5, is as follows: GAGVSQSPSNKVTEKGKDVELRCDPISGHTALYWYRQSLGQGLEFLIYFQGNSAPDKSGLPSDRFSAERTGGSVSTLTIQRTQQEDSAVYLCASSLVGGGGNQPQHFGDGTRLSIL.